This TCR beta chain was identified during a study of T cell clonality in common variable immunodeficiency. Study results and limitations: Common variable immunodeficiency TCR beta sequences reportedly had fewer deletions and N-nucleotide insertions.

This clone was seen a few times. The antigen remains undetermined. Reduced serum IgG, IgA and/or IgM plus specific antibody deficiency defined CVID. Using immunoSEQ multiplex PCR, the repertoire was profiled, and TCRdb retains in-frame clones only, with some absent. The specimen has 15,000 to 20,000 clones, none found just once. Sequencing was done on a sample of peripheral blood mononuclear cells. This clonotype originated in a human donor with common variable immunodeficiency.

Here the CDR3 reads CASMGGYTGELFF. The part of the CDR3 DNA that was read is TGTGCCAGTATGGGGGGGTACACCGGGGAG. This chain connects TRBV19 to TRBJ2-2; 7 positions match TRBD2. The read halts 3 residues ahead of the CDR3 end, with the missing end drawn from the germline J gene. The CDR3 contains 13 residues. J was trimmed by 3 bases and V by 7 bases; bases with no gene match: 2. Germline CDR1 LNHDA, CDR2 SQIVND (reference sequence). The full variable domain, rest sourced from reference TRBV19 and TRBJ2-2, is DGGITQSPKYLFRKEGQNVTLSCEQNLNHDAMYWYRQDPGQGLRLIYYSQIVNDFQKGDIAEGYSVSREKKESFPLTVTSAQKNPTAFYLCASMGGYTGELFFGEGSRLTVL.